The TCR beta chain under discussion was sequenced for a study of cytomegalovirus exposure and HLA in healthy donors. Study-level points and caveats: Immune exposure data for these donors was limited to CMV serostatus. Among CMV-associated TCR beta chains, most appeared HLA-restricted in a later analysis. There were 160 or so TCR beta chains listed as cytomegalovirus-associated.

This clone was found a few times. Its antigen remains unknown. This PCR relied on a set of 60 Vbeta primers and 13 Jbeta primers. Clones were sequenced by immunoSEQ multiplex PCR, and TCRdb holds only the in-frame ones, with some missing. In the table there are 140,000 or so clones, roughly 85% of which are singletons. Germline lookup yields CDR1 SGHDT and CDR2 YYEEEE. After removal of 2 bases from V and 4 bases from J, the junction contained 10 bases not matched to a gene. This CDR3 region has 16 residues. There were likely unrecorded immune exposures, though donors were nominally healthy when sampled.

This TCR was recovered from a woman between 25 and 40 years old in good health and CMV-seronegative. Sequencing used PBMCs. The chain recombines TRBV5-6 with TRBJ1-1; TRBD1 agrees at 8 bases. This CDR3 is CASSLGTGSVGTEAFF. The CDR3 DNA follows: TGTGCCAGCAGCTTAGGGACAGGTAGTGTGGGCACTGAAGCTTTCTTT.